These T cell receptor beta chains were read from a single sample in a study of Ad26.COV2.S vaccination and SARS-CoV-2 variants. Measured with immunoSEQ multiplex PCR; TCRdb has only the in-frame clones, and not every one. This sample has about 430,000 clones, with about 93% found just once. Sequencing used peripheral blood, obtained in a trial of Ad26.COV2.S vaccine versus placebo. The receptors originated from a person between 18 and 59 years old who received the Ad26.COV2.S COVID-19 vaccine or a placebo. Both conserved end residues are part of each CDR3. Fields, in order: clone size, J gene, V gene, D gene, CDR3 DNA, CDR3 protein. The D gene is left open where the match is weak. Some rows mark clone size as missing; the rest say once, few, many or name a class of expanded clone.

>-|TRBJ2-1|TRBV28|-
TGTGCCAGCAGTTTAGGGGTTAGCGGCCAATACAATGAGCAGTTCTTC
CASSLGVSGQYNEQFF
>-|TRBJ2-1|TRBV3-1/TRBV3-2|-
TGTGCCAGCAGCCAGGGACAAGCCTACAATGAGCAGTTCTTC
CASSQGQAYNEQFF
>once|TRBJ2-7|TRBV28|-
TGTGCCAGCAGTTTCGGCCCAGGGCTGGGTGAGCAGTACTTC
CASSFGPGLGEQYF
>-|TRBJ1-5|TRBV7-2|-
TGTGCCAGCAGCTCCCGGGGCGGGGACCAGCCCCAGCATTTT
CASSSRGGDQPQHF
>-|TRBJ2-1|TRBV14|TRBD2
TGTGCCAGCAGCCAAGAGTGGCTAGCGGGAGCTAGCTCCTACAATGAGCAGTTCTTC
CASSQEWLAGASSYNEQFF
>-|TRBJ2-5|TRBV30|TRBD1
TGTGCCTGGAGTCGAGGGGGCCCCAAAGAGACCCAGTACTTC
CAWSRGGPKETQYF
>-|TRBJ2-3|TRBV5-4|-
TGTGCCAGCAGCTTGGGGACCGGGAGAGTATCAACAGATACGCAGTATTTT
CASSLGTGRVSTDTQYF
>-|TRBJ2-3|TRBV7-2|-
TGTGCCAGCAGCCGGGGCTACCCCACAGATACGCAGTATTTT
CASSRGYPTDTQYF
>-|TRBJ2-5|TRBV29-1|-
TGCAGCGTTGAATGGTTCCAAGAGACCCAGTACTTC
CSVEWFQETQYF
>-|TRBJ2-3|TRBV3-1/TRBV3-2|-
TGTGCCAGCAGCCAAGTTGTGGTAGCCCTGATAGCTACGCAGTATTTT
CASSQVVVALIATQYF
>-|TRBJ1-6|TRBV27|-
TGTGCCAGCAGTTCCGCAGGGACTTCACCCCTCCACTTT
CASSSAGTSPLHF
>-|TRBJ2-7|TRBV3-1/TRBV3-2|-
TGTGCCAGCAGCCAGGCGAGTGGGGCCTCCTACGAGCAGTACTTC
CASSQASGASYEQYF
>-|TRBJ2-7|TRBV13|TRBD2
TGTGCCAGCAGCTTAGCCAGCGGGAGAGACTACGAGCAGTACTTC
CASSLASGRDYEQYF
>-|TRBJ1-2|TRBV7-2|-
TGTGCCAGCAGCTTAGCGCGGACGGACTATGGCTACACCTTC
CASSLARTDYGYTF
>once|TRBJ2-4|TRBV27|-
TGTGCCAGCAGTTTATCAGGGCCCAAAAACATTCAGTACTTC
CASSLSGPKNIQYF
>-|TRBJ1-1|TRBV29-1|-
TGCAGCGTTGTTGGGTCAAGCGGCGGTGAAGCTTTCTTT
CSVVGSSGGEAFF
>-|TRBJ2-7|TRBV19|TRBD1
TGTGCCAGTAGTACCTCCGGGACAGGGTTTGGGCAGTACTTC
CASSTSGTGFGQYF
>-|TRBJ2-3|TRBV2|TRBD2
TGTGCCAGCAGTCCCCTGGGGAGGGAGGGCCAAGATACGCAGTATTTT
CASSPLGREGQDTQYF
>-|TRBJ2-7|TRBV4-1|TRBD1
TGCGCCAGCAGCCAACGGTCCGACAGGGTGTACGAGCAGTACTTC
CASSQRSDRVYEQYF
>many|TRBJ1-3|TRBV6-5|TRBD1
TGTGCCAGCAGCTCCGGGACAGGGATCGGAAACACCATATATTTT
CASSSGTGIGNTIYF
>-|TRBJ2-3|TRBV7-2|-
TGTGCCAGCAGCTTAGACGGGAAAGGCACAGATACGCAGTATTTT
CASSLDGKGTDTQYF
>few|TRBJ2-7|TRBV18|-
TGTGCCAGCTCACCACCGGCAGACAGCTACGAGCAGTACTTC
CASSPPADSYEQYF
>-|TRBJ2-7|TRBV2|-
TGTGCCAGCATGGGCGGGAAGAAGCCCTACGAGCAGTACTTC
CASMGGKKPYEQYF
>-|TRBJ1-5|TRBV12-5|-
TGTGCTAGTGGCCTACAGGAACGCAATCAGCCCCAGCATTTT
CASGLQERNQPQHF
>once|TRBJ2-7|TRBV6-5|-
TGTGCCAGCAGAGCAAGTGGTAACTCCTACGAGCAGTACTTC
CASRASGNSYEQYF
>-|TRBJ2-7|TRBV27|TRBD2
TGTGCCAGCAGCCAATTCGGGACTAACTACGAGCAGTACTTC
CASSQFGTNYEQYF
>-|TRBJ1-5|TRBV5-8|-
TGTGCCAGCAGCTTGGCCACGAGGACAGATAGCAATCAGCCCCAGCATTTT
CASSLATRTDSNQPQHF
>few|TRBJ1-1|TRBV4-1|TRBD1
TGCGCCAGCAGCCAAGGGACAGGAGTGAACACTGAAGCTTTCTTT
CASSQGTGVNTEAFF
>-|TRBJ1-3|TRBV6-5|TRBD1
TGTGCCAGCAGCCGGACGACAGGGTTTGGAAACACCATATATTTT
CASSRTTGFGNTIYF